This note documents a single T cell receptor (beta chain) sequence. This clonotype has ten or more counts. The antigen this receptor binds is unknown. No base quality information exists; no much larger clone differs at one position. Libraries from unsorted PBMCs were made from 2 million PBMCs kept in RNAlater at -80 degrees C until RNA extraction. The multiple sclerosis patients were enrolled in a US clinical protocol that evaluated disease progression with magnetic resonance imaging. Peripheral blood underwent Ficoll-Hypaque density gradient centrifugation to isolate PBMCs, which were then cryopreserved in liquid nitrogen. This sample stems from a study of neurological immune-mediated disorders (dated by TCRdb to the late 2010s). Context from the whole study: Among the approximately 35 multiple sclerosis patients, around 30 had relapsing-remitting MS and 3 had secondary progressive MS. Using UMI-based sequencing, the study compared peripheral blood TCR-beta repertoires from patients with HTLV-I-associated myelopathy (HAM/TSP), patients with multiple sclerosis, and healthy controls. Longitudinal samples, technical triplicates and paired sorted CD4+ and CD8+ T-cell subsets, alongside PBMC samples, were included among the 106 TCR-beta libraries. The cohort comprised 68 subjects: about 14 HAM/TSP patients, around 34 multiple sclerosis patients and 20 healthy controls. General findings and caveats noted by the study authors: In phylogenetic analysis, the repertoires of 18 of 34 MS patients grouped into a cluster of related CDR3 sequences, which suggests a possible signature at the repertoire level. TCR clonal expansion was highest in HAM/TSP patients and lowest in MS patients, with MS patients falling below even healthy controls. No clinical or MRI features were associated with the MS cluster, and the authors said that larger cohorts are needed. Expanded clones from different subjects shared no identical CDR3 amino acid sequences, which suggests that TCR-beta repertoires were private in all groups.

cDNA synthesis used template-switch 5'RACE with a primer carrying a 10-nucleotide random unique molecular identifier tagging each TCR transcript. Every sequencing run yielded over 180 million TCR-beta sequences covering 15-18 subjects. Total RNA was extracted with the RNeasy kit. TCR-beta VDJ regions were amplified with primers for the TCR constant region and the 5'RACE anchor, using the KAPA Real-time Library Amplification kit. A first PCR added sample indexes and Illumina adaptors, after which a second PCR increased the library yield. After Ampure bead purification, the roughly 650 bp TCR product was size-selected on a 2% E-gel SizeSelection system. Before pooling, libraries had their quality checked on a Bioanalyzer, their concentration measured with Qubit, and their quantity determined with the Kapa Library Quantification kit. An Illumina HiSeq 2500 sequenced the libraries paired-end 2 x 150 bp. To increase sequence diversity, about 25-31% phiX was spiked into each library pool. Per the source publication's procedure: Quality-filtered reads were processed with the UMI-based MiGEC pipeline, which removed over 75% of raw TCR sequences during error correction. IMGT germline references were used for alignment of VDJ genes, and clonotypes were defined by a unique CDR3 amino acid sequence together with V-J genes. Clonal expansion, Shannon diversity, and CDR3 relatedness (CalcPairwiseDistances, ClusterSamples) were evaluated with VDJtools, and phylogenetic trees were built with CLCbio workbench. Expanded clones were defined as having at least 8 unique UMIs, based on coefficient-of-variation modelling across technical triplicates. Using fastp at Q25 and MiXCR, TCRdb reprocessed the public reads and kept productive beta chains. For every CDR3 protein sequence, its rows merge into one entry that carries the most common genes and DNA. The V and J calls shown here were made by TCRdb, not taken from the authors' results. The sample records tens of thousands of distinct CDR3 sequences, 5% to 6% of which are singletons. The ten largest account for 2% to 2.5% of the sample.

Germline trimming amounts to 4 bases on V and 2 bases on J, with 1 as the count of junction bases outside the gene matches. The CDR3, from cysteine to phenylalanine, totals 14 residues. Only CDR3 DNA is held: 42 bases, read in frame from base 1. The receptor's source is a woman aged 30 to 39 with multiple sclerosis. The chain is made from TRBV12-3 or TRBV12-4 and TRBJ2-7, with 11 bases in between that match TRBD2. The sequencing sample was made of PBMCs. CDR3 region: CASSSGLAAYEQYF. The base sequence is TGTGCCAGCAGTTCGGGACTAGCGGCCTACGAGCAGTACTTC.